This T cell receptor beta chain was retrieved from a study of T cell clonotyping in hematopoietic cell transplantation. General study points: Recipient TCR diversity dropped after transplant; expanded clonotypes rose from day 30 to 180.

Remarks on this clone: Antigen specificity is unknown.

The CDR3 covers 13 residues. Germline V gene lookup returns CDR1 MGHRA and CDR2 YSYEKL. Between the trimmed V and J ends, which lost 4 bases and 4 bases, there was a span of 9 bases. Sequencing was performed with immunoSEQ multiplex PCR; in TCRdb, only in-frame clones are kept and a portion is missing. Here the sample spans under 8,000 clones, about 90% being singletons. V and J are TRBV4-1 and TRBJ2-3; D gene uncertain. This clonotype originated in a female patient aged 50-65 years who had an allogeneic stem cell transplant from an unrelated donor, so the T cells may come from the graft donor. Some clones in this sample may be carry-over from other donors' samples. The material was peripheral blood mononuclear cells, obtained 180 days after allogeneic stem cell transplant. CDR3 sequence (DNA): TGCGCCAGCAGCCCCAAGAGCGCAGATACGCAGTATTTT. Translating it yields CASSPKSADTQYF.